These T cell receptor beta chains were read from a single sample in a study of T cell responses to AZD1222 COVID-19 vaccine. Generated by immunoSEQ multiplex PCR, the TCRdb table keeps only in-frame clones and is missing some. Seen here are about 140,000 clones, about nine tenths observed once, and the top ten hold roughly 4.7%. This specimen was peripheral blood, taken on day 0 of AZD1222 vaccination. The receptors stem from an adult in good health. Both conserved end residues are part of each CDR3. Each record gives: CDR3 length, J gene, clone size, D gene, V gene, CDR3 DNA, CDR3 protein. The D gene is left open where the match is weak. Expanded clones get a size class; other rows say once, few or many, or leave the size out.

CDR3 length: 16; J gene: TRBJ2-1; clone size: .; D gene: TRBD2; V gene: TRBV3-1/TRBV3-2; CDR3 DNA: TGTGCCAGCAGCCGACTTATAGCGGGAAACTACAATGAGCAGTTCTTC; CDR3 protein: CASSRLIAGNYNEQFF
CDR3 length: 14; J gene: TRBJ2-3; clone size: once; D gene: TRBD2; V gene: TRBV6-5; CDR3 DNA: TGTGCCAGCGTATCTAGCGGAAGCACAGATACGCAGTATTTT; CDR3 protein: CASVSSGSTDTQYF
CDR3 length: 18; J gene: TRBJ2-5; clone size: .; D gene: .; V gene: TRBV3-1/TRBV3-2; CDR3 DNA: TGTGCCAGCAGCCAAGAACGCGGCTGGAGAACAGAACAAGAGACCCAGTACTTC; CDR3 protein: CASSQERGWRTEQETQYF
CDR3 length: 16; J gene: TRBJ1-4; clone size: once; D gene: .; V gene: TRBV27; CDR3 DNA: TGTGCCAGCAGTGCATCCTTCTTAGGCACTAATGAAAAACTGTTTTTT; CDR3 protein: CASSASFLGTNEKLFF
CDR3 length: 13; J gene: TRBJ1-2; clone size: .; D gene: .; V gene: TRBV7-8; CDR3 DNA: TGTGCCAGCAGCTTTTTTGGGGGAGATGGCTACACCTTC; CDR3 protein: CASSFFGGDGYTF
CDR3 length: 14; J gene: TRBJ2-3; clone size: .; D gene: .; V gene: TRBV19; CDR3 DNA: TGTGCCAGTAGTATAGTTTCCTTCACAGATACGCAGTATTTT; CDR3 protein: CASSIVSFTDTQYF
CDR3 length: 15; J gene: TRBJ1-2; clone size: .; D gene: .; V gene: TRBV28; CDR3 DNA: TGTGCCAGCAGCTCTGGGGGTGAGGGGAACTATGGCTACACCTTC; CDR3 protein: CASSSGGEGNYGYTF
CDR3 length: 16; J gene: TRBJ1-6; clone size: .; D gene: TRBD1; V gene: TRBV27; CDR3 DNA: TGTGCCAGCAGGTTGACAGGGGTATCCTATAATTCACCCCTCCACTTT; CDR3 protein: CASRLTGVSYNSPLHF
CDR3 length: 11; J gene: TRBJ2-1; clone size: .; D gene: .; V gene: TRBV20-1; CDR3 DNA: TGCAGTGCTCGCCGGGACAATGAGCAGTTCTTC; CDR3 protein: CSARRDNEQFF
CDR3 length: 13; J gene: TRBJ1-1; clone size: .; D gene: .; V gene: TRBV6-5; CDR3 DNA: TGTGCCAGCAGTTACCCAGGGAACACTGAAGCTTTCTTT; CDR3 protein: CASSYPGNTEAFF
CDR3 length: 14; J gene: TRBJ1-2; clone size: .; D gene: TRBD1; V gene: TRBV27; CDR3 DNA: TGTGCCAGCAGTCCTCGGGACAGCCTCTATGGCTACACCTTC; CDR3 protein: CASSPRDSLYGYTF
CDR3 length: 14; J gene: TRBJ1-1; clone size: .; D gene: .; V gene: TRBV10-2; CDR3 DNA: TGCGCCAGCAGTCGTACGGGGGGGGACACTGAAGCTTTCTTT; CDR3 protein: CASSRTGGDTEAFF
CDR3 length: 14; J gene: TRBJ2-3; clone size: .; D gene: TRBD2; V gene: TRBV11-2; CDR3 DNA: TGTGCCAGCAGCTTGCGGGGGGGGACAGATACGCAGTATTTT; CDR3 protein: CASSLRGGTDTQYF
CDR3 length: 15; J gene: TRBJ1-2; clone size: .; D gene: .; V gene: TRBV6-5; CDR3 DNA: TGTGCCAGCAGTTACTCGAGGGGGGAGTATGATGGCTACACCTTC; CDR3 protein: CASSYSRGEYDGYTF
CDR3 length: 15; J gene: TRBJ1-1; clone size: .; D gene: .; V gene: TRBV27; CDR3 DNA: TGTGCCAGCAGTTTGCTGGGGAAGGGGAACACTGAAGCTTTCTTT; CDR3 protein: CASSLLGKGNTEAFF
CDR3 length: 14; J gene: TRBJ1-4; clone size: once; D gene: .; V gene: TRBV28; CDR3 DNA: TGTGCCAGCAGTTTTAGTGAATATAATGAAAAACTGTTTTTT; CDR3 protein: CASSFSEYNEKLFF
CDR3 length: 14; J gene: TRBJ1-2; clone size: .; D gene: TRBD1; V gene: TRBV18; CDR3 DNA: TGTGCCAGCTCGCTTGGGACAGACCTCTATGGCTACACCTTC; CDR3 protein: CASSLGTDLYGYTF
CDR3 length: 11; J gene: TRBJ2-1; clone size: .; D gene: .; V gene: TRBV5-6; CDR3 DNA: TGTGCCAGCAGCTACGGTTTTAAGCAGTTCTTC; CDR3 protein: CASSYGFKQFF
CDR3 length: 16; J gene: TRBJ2-2; clone size: .; D gene: .; V gene: TRBV5-5; CDR3 DNA: TGTGCCAGCAGCCCAACCCCAGGGGGGCGCACCGGGGAGCTGTTTTTT; CDR3 protein: CASSPTPGGRTGELFF
CDR3 length: 15; J gene: TRBJ1-5; clone size: .; D gene: .; V gene: TRBV10-1; CDR3 DNA: TGCGCCAGCAGTGAAGGGGGATTTGGCAATCAGCCCCAGCATTTT; CDR3 protein: CASSEGGFGNQPQHF
CDR3 length: 12; J gene: TRBJ2-7; clone size: .; D gene: TRBD2; V gene: TRBV12-3/TRBV12-4; CDR3 DNA: TGTGCCACCAACGGCCCAGCGGGAGAACTGTACTTC; CDR3 protein: CATNGPAGELYF
CDR3 length: 14; J gene: TRBJ1-5; clone size: .; D gene: .; V gene: TRBV10-3; CDR3 DNA: TGTGCCATCAGTGAGTCGGTTGGCAATCAGCCCCAGCATTTT; CDR3 protein: CAISESVGNQPQHF
CDR3 length: 15; J gene: TRBJ2-1; clone size: few; D gene: TRBD2; V gene: TRBV5-1; CDR3 DNA: TGCGCCAGCAGCACTAGCGGGAGTCGGTTCAATGAGCAGTTCTTC; CDR3 protein: CASSTSGSRFNEQFF
CDR3 length: 14; J gene: TRBJ1-6; clone size: .; D gene: .; V gene: TRBV5-1; CDR3 DNA: TGCGCCAGCGGACCGGGACCTTATAATTCACCCCTCCACTTT; CDR3 protein: CASGPGPYNSPLHF
CDR3 length: 13; J gene: TRBJ2-5; clone size: .; D gene: .; V gene: TRBV6-5; CDR3 DNA: TGTGCCAGCAGGAACAGGGTAGGAAAGACCCAGTACTTC; CDR3 protein: CASRNRVGKTQYF
CDR3 length: 13; J gene: TRBJ2-7; clone size: .; D gene: .; V gene: TRBV28; CDR3 DNA: TGTGCCAGCAGTTTCCAGGGCTCTAGAGAGCAGTACTTC; CDR3 protein: CASSFQGSREQYF
CDR3 length: 15; J gene: TRBJ1-1; clone size: .; D gene: .; V gene: TRBV7-9; CDR3 DNA: TGTGCCAGCAGCCCCTGGGAGGGTATAGACACTGAAGCTTTCTTT; CDR3 protein: CASSPWEGIDTEAFF
CDR3 length: 13; J gene: TRBJ1-2; clone size: .; D gene: .; V gene: TRBV12-3/TRBV12-4; CDR3 DNA: TGTGCCAGCAGTTTAGGCAGGGAGGGTGGCTACACCTTC; CDR3 protein: CASSLGREGGYTF
CDR3 length: 15; J gene: TRBJ1-2; clone size: few; D gene: .; V gene: TRBV6-4; CDR3 DNA: TGTGCCAGCAGTGACAGTGCTCTTTTCCCCTATGGCTACACCTTC; CDR3 protein: CASSDSALFPYGYTF
CDR3 length: 15; J gene: TRBJ1-1; clone size: .; D gene: TRBD1; V gene: TRBV5-1; CDR3 DNA: TGCGCCAGCAGCCCTGGGACAGTTCTGGGCACTGAAGCTTTCTTT; CDR3 protein: CASSPGTVLGTEAFF
CDR3 length: 15; J gene: TRBJ1-2; clone size: .; D gene: .; V gene: TRBV5-1; CDR3 DNA: TGCGCCAGCAGCTTGGGAGCGCCACCCCCCTATGGCTACACCTTC; CDR3 protein: CASSLGAPPPYGYTF
CDR3 length: 14; J gene: TRBJ2-7; clone size: .; D gene: TRBD1; V gene: TRBV2; CDR3 DNA: TGTGCCAGCACCTCGGGACAGGGTACCTACGAGCAGTACTTC; CDR3 protein: CASTSGQGTYEQYF
CDR3 length: 17; J gene: TRBJ1-3; clone size: .; D gene: .; V gene: TRBV5-8; CDR3 DNA: TGTGCCAGCAGCTTGGTAAAGGTACACCTCTCTGGAAACACCATATATTTT; CDR3 protein: CASSLVKVHLSGNTIYF
CDR3 length: 13; J gene: TRBJ1-2; clone size: .; D gene: .; V gene: TRBV5-6; CDR3 DNA: TGTGCCAGCAGCTTTCAGGCGAGGGATGGCTACACCTTC; CDR3 protein: CASSFQARDGYTF
CDR3 length: 14; J gene: TRBJ2-3; clone size: once; D gene: TRBD2; V gene: TRBV7-9; CDR3 DNA: TGTGCCAGCACCTGGCTAGCGGGCACAGATACGCAGTATTTT; CDR3 protein: CASTWLAGTDTQYF
CDR3 length: 18; J gene: TRBJ1-2; clone size: .; D gene: .; V gene: TRBV5-1; CDR3 DNA: TGCGCCAGTCGTCTCCAGCTGAACCTGCAAGGAGCTAGGTATGGCTACACCTTC; CDR3 protein: CASRLQLNLQGARYGYTF